These 22 T cell receptor beta chains were all obtained from the same sample, sequenced in a study of cytomegalovirus exposure and HLA in healthy donors. Researchers ran the PCR with 60 Vbeta and 13 Jbeta primers. Clones were sequenced by immunoSEQ multiplex PCR, and TCRdb holds only the in-frame ones, with some missing. Among about 76,000 clones listed, 78% were seen once. The sequencing sample was made of PBMCs. The receptor source for this set is a middle-aged woman in good health and CMV-seropositive.

In this sample, this clone turned up once. This chain links TRBV18 with TRBJ1-2, with 10 nucleotides matching TRBD1. CDR1 is KGHSH and CDR2 is LQKENI in the germline V gene. The CDR3 consists of 19 residues. The trim removed 4 bases at V and 3 bases at J, leaving 17 bases unmatched. This CDR3 is CASSLNGLGQGYSDYGYTF. The DNA for the CDR3 is TGTGCCAGCTCACTGAACGGGTTGGGACAGGGGTATTCTGACTATGGCTACACCTTC. The variable domain in full, completed from reference TRBV18 and TRBJ1-2, reads NAGVMQNPRHLVRRRGQEARLRCSPMKGHSHVYWYRQLPEEGLKFMVYLQKENIIDESGMPKERFSAEFPKEGPSILRIQQVVRGDSAAYFCASSLNGLGQGYSDYGYTFGSGTRLTVV.

The CDR3 bases are TGTGCCAGTAGGAAACAGGGGGGCTCCTACGAGCAGTACTTC. Encoded protein: CASRKQGGSYEQYF. The rearrangement links TRBV19 to TRBJ2-5; TRBD1 matches 8 bases. Judging by the DNA end, TRBJ2-7 fits better; the J call may be wrong. This CDR3 is 14 amino acids long. Per the germline V gene, CDR1 is LNHDA and CDR2 is SQIVND (reference sequence).

The V and J genes are TRBV5-1 and TRBJ2-1; 9 bases agree with TRBD2. V dropped 4 bases and J dropped 4; count of bases not matched to a gene: 6. The V gene's germline CDR1 is SGHRS and CDR2 YFSETQ. The CDR3 contains 15 residues. CDR3 protein: CASSTASGTYNEQFF. The CDR3 DNA sequence: TGCGCCAGCAGCACTGCTAGCGGGACTTACAATGAGCAGTTCTTC.

The chain recombines TRBV5-1 with TRBJ2-1; TRBD2 agrees at 8 bases. CDR1 is SGHRS and CDR2 is YFSETQ in the germline V gene. Trimming removed 5 bases from V and 0 bases from J; junction bases left unmatched: 7. The CDR3 is 16 residues long. The DNA for the CDR3 is TGCGCCAGCAGTATGTCGGGGGGGAACTCCTACAATGAGCAGTTCTTC. Translating gives CASSMSGGNSYNEQFF.

This chain uses TRBV28 with TRBJ1-5; 8 nucleotides align to TRBD1. The CDR3 runs 14 residues. V gave up 6 bases and J gave up 6 bases; unmatched junction bases: 7. Germline CDR1 is MDHEN and CDR2 is SYDVKM. The CDR3 is CASSYLQGVQPQHF. The DNA of the CDR3 is TGTGCCAGCAGCTATTTACAGGGGGTTCAGCCCCAGCATTTT. Looking up the rest from reference TRBV28 and TRBJ1-5 gives the full variable domain: DVKVTQSSRYLVKRTGEKVFLECVQDMDHENMFWYRQDPGLGLRLIYFSYDVKMKEKGDIPEGYSVSREKKERFSLILESASTNQTSMYLCASSYLQGVQPQHFGDGTRLSIL.

V usage is TRBV10-3 and J usage is TRBJ1-4, with a tentative D call TRBD1 (6 bases). CDR3 length: 16 residues. Trimming cost V 0 bases and J 9 bases, with 17 bases left between them. The germline V gene encodes CDR1 ENHRY and CDR2 SYGVKD. The CDR3 DNA follows: TGTGCCATCAGTGAGTCTAGGGACATTACTAGGAAAAAACTGTTTTTT. As protein: CAISESRDITRKKLFF.

The sample holds one count of this clone. V and J are TRBV28 and TRBJ1-2; 8 bases align to TRBD1. The CDR3 runs to 14 residues. The V gene end was trimmed by 6 bases and the J gene end by 5 bases; junction bases not matched to a gene: 8. CDR1 and CDR2 from the germline V gene are MDHEN and SYDVKM. In nucleotides, the CDR3 is TGTGCCAGCAGAGAGACAGGGGATAGGTATGGCTACACCTTC. Its protein product is CASRETGDRYGYTF.

The chain employs TRBV5-1 and TRBJ1-3; 9 bases map to TRBD1. The CDR3 consists of 14 residues. J lost 2 bases, V lost 5 bases, and 2 bases had no gene match. Germline V gene lookup returns CDR1 SGHRS and CDR2 YFSETQ. The CDR3 protein is CASRGDRAGNTIYF. For the CDR3, the DNA is TGCGCCAGCAGGGGGGACAGGGCTGGAAACACCATATATTTT.

The V call is TRBV19, the J call TRBJ1-6; D is ambiguous. Trimming took 3 bases from V and 10 from J, leaving 7 bases between them. From germline, CDR1 is LNHDA and CDR2 SQIVND (reference sequence). CDR3 size: 12 residues. CDR3 DNA sequence: TGTGCCAGTAGTATCGAAGCGTCACCCCTCCACTTT. It specifies CASSIEASPLHF. The variable domain in full, with the rest retrieved from reference TRBV19 and TRBJ1-6, is DGGITQSPKYLFRKEGQNVTLSCEQNLNHDAMYWYRQDPGQGLRLIYYSQIVNDFQKGDIAEGYSVSREKKESFPLTVTSAQKNPTAFYLCASSIEASPLHFGNGTRLTVT.

The rearrangement links TRBV6-1 to TRBJ2-7; the match to TRBD1 covers 7 bases. CDR3 length: 13 amino acids. V was clipped by 9 bases and J by 6 bases; unmatched bases: 11. The V gene's germline CDR1 is MNHNS and CDR2 SASEGT. CDR3 DNA: TGTGCCAGTTTTAGAACAGGGGTTTCCGAGCAGTACTTC. Residues: CASFRTGVSEQYF.

J is TRBJ2-7 and V is TRBV5-1; tentatively, D is TRBD2 (6 bases). Germline-derived CDR1 and CDR2 are SGHRS and YFSETQ. V lost 5 bases to trimming and J lost 0 bases, with 15 bases between them. The CDR3 length is 15 residues. Here the CDR3 DNA reads TGCGCCAGCAGGGGGGGACGTCCCCTCTCCTACGAGCAGTACTTC. Protein: CASRGGRPLSYEQYF. Full variable domain (rest looked up from reference TRBV5-1 and TRBJ2-7): KAGVTQTPRYLIKTRGQQVTLSCSPISGHRSVSWYQQTPGQGLQFLFEYFSETQRNKGNFPGRFSGRQFSNSRSEMNVSTLELGDSALYLCASRGGRPLSYEQYFGPGTRLTVT.

This clone showed up just a few times. The chain couples TRBV19 to TRBJ2-7; TRBD1 matches 10 bases. CDR3 size: 14 residues. The germline V gene has CDR1 LNHDA and CDR2 SQIVND (reference sequence). V lost 8 bases and J lost 3; bases outside the gene matches: 7. The CDR3 spells CASQPTGGIYEQYF. CDR3 in DNA: TGTGCCAGTCAACCGACAGGGGGCATCTACGAGCAGTACTTC.

This clone was recorded a few times. The V gene is TRBV6-5, the J gene TRBJ2-7; TRBD1 matches at 8 bases. V shed 6 bases, J shed 3 bases, and the junction held 10 bases outside the gene matches. The CDR3 covers 15 residues. CDR1 MNHEY and CDR2 SVGAGI come from the germline V gene. This CDR3 reads CASRSGTGTIYEQYF. As DNA, the CDR3 is TGTGCCAGCAGGTCCGGGACAGGTACAATCTACGAGCAGTACTTC.

The chain joins TRBV4-1 to TRBJ2-3; 9 bases agree with TRBD2. Germline CDR1 MGHRA, CDR2 YSYEKL. The length of the CDR3 is 18 residues. V shed 0 bases, J shed 3 bases, and the junction held 10 bases outside the gene matches. The CDR3: CASSQEGRGGLETDTQYF. In DNA, the CDR3 is TGCGCCAGCAGCCAAGAGGGGCGGGGGGGCCTTGAGACAGATACGCAGTATTTT.

Notes on this clone: One end of the junction fails to match germline, which may point to a read error. The gene calls are TRBV20-1 and TRBJ1-2, with D perhaps matching TRBD1 (5 bases). The CDR3 runs to 8 residues. CDR1 and CDR2 from the germline V gene are DFQATT and SNEGSKA (reference sequence). Here the CDR3 reads CSARPGDF. DNA for the CDR3: TGCAGTGCTAGACCGGGGGACTTC.

This clone was observed a handful of times. The chain is built from TRBV28 and TRBJ1-5; D may be TRBD1 (5 bases). The CDR3 extends over 12 amino acids. Trimming shortened V by 4 bases and J by 9 bases, and 10 bases separated the two germline ends. Germline CDR1 is MDHEN and CDR2 is SYDVKM. The CDR3 spells CASSSRQLPQHF. The CDR3 DNA reads TGTGCCAGCAGTTCGAGACAGTTGCCCCAGCATTTT. The complete variable domain, with remaining parts taken from reference TRBV28 and TRBJ1-5, reads DVKVTQSSRYLVKRTGEKVFLECVQDMDHENMFWYRQDPGLGLRLIYFSYDVKMKEKGDIPEGYSVSREKKERFSLILESASTNQTSMYLCASSSRQLPQHFGDGTRLSIL.

The genes are TRBV29-1 and TRBJ2-7; no clear D. With 6 bases removed from V and 2 bases from J, the gap between germline ends came to 14 bases. This CDR3 region has 13 residues. Germline CDR1 SQVTM, CDR2 ANQGSEA. The CDR3 coding sequence is TGCAGCGTCTCCAGCAGGCAAACCTACGAGCAGTACTTC. Its protein product is CSVSSRQTYEQYF.

This chain uses TRBV18 with TRBJ2-7; weak D call: TRBD1 (5 bases). The CDR3 has 14 residues. The V gene's germline CDR1 is KGHSH and CDR2 LQKENI. Trimming removed 1 base from V and 0 bases from J, with 7 bases in between. The CDR3 coding sequence is TGTGCCAGCTCACCACAACAGGTCTCCTACGAGCAGTACTTC. Residues: CASSPQQVSYEQYF. The full variable domain, its missing parts supplied by reference TRBV18 and TRBJ2-7, is NAGVMQNPRHLVRRRGQEARLRCSPMKGHSHVYWYRQLPEEGLKFMVYLQKENIIDESGMPKERFSAEFPKEGPSILRIQQVVRGDSAAYFCASSPQQVSYEQYFGPGTRLTVT.

The chain has TRBV7-2 and TRBJ1-5; D remains unclear. The CDR3 is 16 residues long. Germline V gene sequence: CDR1 SGHTA, CDR2 FQGNSA. Trimming shortened V by 2 bases and J by 6 bases, and 17 bases separated the two germline ends. The CDR3 DNA reads TGTGCCAGCAGCTTATATTTCGGGGTGGCGGGTCAGCCCCAGCATTTT. Protein: CASSLYFGVAGQPQHF.

The V and J genes are TRBV6-1 and TRBJ2-3; TRBD1 is a possible D gene (6 bases). The germline gives CDR1 MNHNS, CDR2 SASEGT. Trimming shortened V by 7 bases and J by 3 bases, and 17 bases separated the two germline ends. This CDR3 region has 15 residues. The CDR3 DNA reads TGTGCCAGCATTCCGCTAGGGGGTTGGACAGATACGCAGTATTTT. Amino acid sequence: CASIPLGGWTDTQYF.

The chain carries TRBV4-3 and TRBJ2-7; possibly TRBD1 for D (6 bases). This CDR3 comprises 17 residues. V gave up 0 bases and J gave up 0 bases, with 15 bases separating them. The germline CDR1 and CDR2 sequences are LGHNA and YSLEER. Here the CDR3 reads CASSQEGVRDNSYEQYF. For the CDR3, the DNA is TGCGCCAGCAGCCAAGAAGGTGTACGGGACAACTCCTACGAGCAGTACTTC.

The chain links TRBV19 to TRBJ1-2; 9 bases align to TRBD1. There are 15 residues in the CDR3. J was trimmed by 6 bases and V by 3 bases; bases with no gene match: 8. Germline V gene lookup returns CDR1 LNHDA and CDR2 SQIVND (reference sequence). The CDR3 DNA is TGTGCCAGTAGTATTGGCGGACAGGGGATCCATGGCTACACCTTC. Protein product: CASSIGGQGIHGYTF.